This TCR beta chain was sequenced for a study of T cell responses to AZD1222 COVID-19 vaccine. Points from the study as a whole: Donors were mostly white British, more females; clonal diversity possibly underestimated. The span of vaccine-associated CD4 TCRs extended across spike, with dominance at 160-218 and 743-854. Among those given AZD1222, only six were seropositive at baseline.

From germline, CDR1 is SGHAT and CDR2 FQNNGV. Deletions cut 5 bases from V and 5 bases from J, with 18 bases between. The CDR3 contains 15 residues. This clone showed up just a few times. Its antigen is as yet unknown. Produced via immunoSEQ multiplex PCR; TCRdb's table is partial and in-frame only. This table has 150,000 to 200,000 clones, about nine tenths appearing once. Timing groups of about 4 and about 12 weeks for second doses were pooled. This chain links TRBV11-2 with TRBJ2-5; tentative D call: TRBD2 (7 bases). The receptor's source is an adult who received the AZD1222 COVID-19 vaccine. The sample consisted of peripheral blood, taken 28 days after the second AZD1222 dose. CDR3 protein: CASSPPGGWVETQYF. DNA for the CDR3: TGTGCCAGCAGCCCTCCGGGGGGCTGGGTGGAGACCCAGTACTTC.